This T cell receptor beta chain emerged from a study of blood T cell repertoires in COVID-19. V lost 2 bases, J lost 9 bases, and 5 bases stayed unmatched. The CDR3 runs 15 residues. Looked up from germline, CDR1 is MNHNS and CDR2 is SASEGT. Per the original methods: Using reference gene primer amplification, nucleated cell counts were estimated. Some clones are missing from TCRdb's copy, which holds only in-frame ones; the method was immunoSEQ multiplex PCR. V and J calls and clone size are those listed in that table; D and trimming were worked out from the DNA. The table lists roughly 200,000 clones, 60% to 85% of them singletons.

Sequenced input: peripheral blood. The TCR was taken from a woman aged 70-85 years with acute or convalescent COVID-19. This chain connects TRBV6-1 to TRBJ1-6; 9 bases are shared with TRBD1. The CDR3 nucleotides read TGTGCCAGCAGTGAAATGGGACAGGGAGGTTCACCCCTCCACTTT. Its protein product is CASSEMGQGGSPLHF.